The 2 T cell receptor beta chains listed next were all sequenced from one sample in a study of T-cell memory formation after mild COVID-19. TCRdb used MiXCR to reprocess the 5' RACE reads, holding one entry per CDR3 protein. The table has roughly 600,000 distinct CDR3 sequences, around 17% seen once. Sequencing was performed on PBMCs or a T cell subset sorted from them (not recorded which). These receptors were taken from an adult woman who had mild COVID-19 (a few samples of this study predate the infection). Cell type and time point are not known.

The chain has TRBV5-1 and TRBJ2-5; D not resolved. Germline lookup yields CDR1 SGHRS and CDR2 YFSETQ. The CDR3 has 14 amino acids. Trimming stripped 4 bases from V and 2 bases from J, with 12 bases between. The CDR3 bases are TGCGCCAGCAGCCCCAAGGGCAGGCAAGAGACCCAGTACTTC. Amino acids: CASSPKGRQETQYF.

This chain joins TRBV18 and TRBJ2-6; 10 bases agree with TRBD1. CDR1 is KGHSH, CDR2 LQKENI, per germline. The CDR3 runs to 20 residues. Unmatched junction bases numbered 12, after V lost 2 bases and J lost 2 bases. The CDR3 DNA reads TGTGCCAGCTCACCATATCAGGGACAGGGGTCGATCACTGGGGCCAACGTCCTGACTTTC. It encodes CASSPYQGQGSITGANVLTF.